This T cell receptor beta chain was sequenced for a study of blood T cell repertoires in COVID-19. The V gene lost 6 bases and the J gene lost 0 bases, with 12 bases spanning the gap. This CDR3 contains 15 residues. CDR1 is MNHNY, CDR2 SVGAGI, per germline (reference sequence). Sequencing used immunoSEQ multiplex PCR; TCRdb keeps in-frame clones, though not all of them. This table has under 250,000 clones, around nine tenths appearing once. The clonotype comes from a woman aged 55-70 years who had recovered from COVID-19. Specimen: peripheral blood. The chain carries TRBV6-6 and TRBJ2-1; weak D call: TRBD2 (5 bases). For the CDR3, the DNA is TGTGCCAGCAGCCAGTTAACTAGCTCCTACAATGAGCAGTTCTTC. Encoded protein: CASSQLTSSYNEQFF.